Shown below are 14 T cell receptor beta chains from a single sample sequenced in a study of blood T cell repertoires in COVID-19. Generated by immunoSEQ multiplex PCR, the TCRdb table keeps only in-frame clones and is missing some. Among about 72,000 clones listed, 80% to 90% were seen once. Specimen: peripheral blood. The receptors here all came from a man aged 70-80 years with active or convalescent COVID-19.

A few counts support this clone. The J gene is TRBJ2-3, the V gene TRBV6-2 or TRBV6-3; 7 bases match TRBD2. V lost 6 bases and J lost 5; bases outside the gene matches: 17. This CDR3 is built from 17 residues. Germline assignment: CDR1 MNHEY and CDR2 SVGEGT. CDR3 sequence (DNA): TGTGCCAGCAGCCGCGCCAGGACGGCGGGAGCGGTAGATACGCAGTATTTT. It is translated as CASSRARTAGAVDTQYF.

This chain connects TRBV2 to TRBJ1-2, with 8 bases lining up with TRBD1. Looked up from germline, CDR1 is SNHLY and CDR2 is FYNNEI. V lost 3 bases and J lost 3; bases outside the gene matches: 6. The CDR3 is 15 residues long. CDR3 amino acids: CASSEGQGADYGYTF. In DNA, the CDR3 is TGTGCCAGCAGTGAGGGGCAGGGGGCTGACTATGGCTACACCTTC.

The rearrangement uses TRBV15 and TRBJ1-5; the D is unclear. Trimming cost V 0 bases and J 5 bases, with 11 bases left between them. Germline V CDR1 and CDR2: LNHNV, YYDKDF (reference sequence). The CDR3 loop spans 15 amino acids. This CDR3 reads CATSRETRVDQPQHF. CDR3 sequence (DNA): TGTGCCACCAGCAGAGAAACCCGAGTGGATCAGCCCCAGCATTTT. The whole variable domain, remainder taken from reference TRBV15 and TRBJ1-5, is DAMVIQNPRYQVTQFGKPVTLSCSQTLNHNVMYWYQQKSSQAPKLLFHYYDKDFNNEADTPDNFQSRRPNTSFCFLDIRSPGLGDTAMYLCATSRETRVDQPQHFGDGTRLSIL.

The chain has TRBV12-3 or TRBV12-4 and TRBJ1-2; D is ambiguous. The CDR3 has 12 amino acids. Trimming shortened V by 3 bases and J by 12 bases, and 14 bases separated the two germline ends. The CDR3 loop reads CASSLAANGDTF. CDR3 DNA: TGTGCCAGCAGTTTGGCGGCCAACGGGGACACCTTC.

The genes are TRBV28 and TRBJ1-3, with D possibly TRBD1 on 5 matching bases. The CDR3 loop spans 17 amino acids. Germline V lookup: CDR1 MDHEN, CDR2 SYDVKM. The V and J ends lost 4 bases and 0 bases respectively, with 16 bases between them. Here the CDR3 reads CASSSPPGTLSGNTIYF. As DNA, the CDR3 is TGTGCCAGCAGTTCGCCTCCCGGGACTCTCTCTGGAAACACCATATATTTT. Full variable domain (remainder filled in from reference TRBV28 and TRBJ1-3): DVKVTQSSRYLVKRTGEKVFLECVQDMDHENMFWYRQDPGLGLRLIYFSYDVKMKEKGDIPEGYSVSREKKERFSLILESASTNQTSMYLCASSSPPGTLSGNTIYFGEGSWLTVV.

This chain links TRBV9 with TRBJ2-7; D unclear. The V and J ends lost 3 bases and 0 bases respectively, with 7 bases between them. CDR1 and CDR2 (germline): SGDLS, YYNGEE. The CDR3 loop spans 13 amino acids. The DNA of the CDR3 is TGTGCCAGCAGCGCCCCGAGCTCCTACGAGCAGTACTTC. Translation gives CASSAPSSYEQYF.

The chain is built from TRBV4-1 and TRBJ1-6; D may be TRBD1 (6 bases). This CDR3 spans 15 amino acids. The V end lost 3 bases, the J end lost 7 bases, and 13 bases lay between the germline ends. Germline CDR1 MGHRA, CDR2 YSYEKL. The CDR3 DNA reads as TGCGCCAGCAGCCAGGCCCCGGGGGGCAATTCACCCCTCCACTTT. Its translation is CASSQAPGGNSPLHF.

V gene TRBV25-1 combines with J gene TRBJ2-7, with 8 bases matching TRBD1. The length of the CDR3 is 15 residues. V lost 3 bases, J lost 3 bases, and 7 bases stayed unmatched. Germline V gene data show CDR1 as MGHDK and CDR2 as SYGVNS. CDR3 DNA: TGTGCCAGCAGTGATTATGGGACAGGAGACTACGAGCAGTACTTC. The encoded protein is CASSDYGTGDYEQYF.

The V and J genes are TRBV25-1 and TRBJ1-5; possible D gene TRBD1, 5 bases. Germline loops: CDR1 MGHDK, CDR2 SYGVNS. V was shortened by 5 bases and J by 4 bases, with 9 bases between the two germline ends. The length of the CDR3 is 13 residues. The CDR3 DNA reads TGTGCCAGCAGTCGCAGGGATAATCAGCCCCAGCATTTT. Residues: CASSRRDNQPQHF. The complete variable domain, with remaining parts taken from reference TRBV25-1 and TRBJ1-5, reads EADIYQTPRYLVIGTGKKITLECSQTMGHDKMYWYQQDPGMELHLIHYSYGVNSTEKGDLSSESTVSRIRTEHFPLTLESARPSHTSQYLCASSRRDNQPQHFGDGTRLSIL.

The chain's CDR3 is CASHGTSGSGEQFF. The CDR3, as DNA: TGCGCCAGTCACGGGACTAGCGGGTCCGGGGAGCAGTTCTTC. The chain is built from TRBV5-1 and TRBJ2-1, with 12 positions matching TRBD2. CDR3 length: 14 amino acids. V shed 8 bases, J shed 10 bases, and the junction held 10 bases outside the gene matches. Per germline, CDR1 SGHRS and CDR2 YFSETQ.

V usage is TRBV6-5 and J usage is TRBJ1-1, with 11 nucleotides matching TRBD1. Losses at the gene ends were 6 bases for V and 7 bases for J; bases not matched to a gene: 7. Germline CDR1 reads MNHEY; CDR2 reads SVGAGI. This CDR3 comprises 14 residues. CDR3 in DNA: TGTGCCAGCAGGGGGACAGGGGGGTCTTATGAAGCTTTCTTT. Amino acids: CASRGTGGSYEAFF.

This chain joins TRBV18 and TRBJ2-7, with 11 bases that match TRBD2. This CDR3 contains 16 residues. After removal of 6 bases from V and 5 bases from J, the junction contained 12 bases not matched to a gene. The germline V gene has CDR1 KGHSH and CDR2 LQKENI. In DNA form, the CDR3 reads TGTGCCAGCTCTCCCCGAAAGACTAGCGGGACTGACGAGCAGTACTTC. Amino acid sequence: CASSPRKTSGTDEQYF.

This clone has a handful of counts. The chain is built from TRBV2 and TRBJ1-1; no reliable D call. This CDR3 comprises 13 residues. Per the germline V gene, CDR1 is SNHLY and CDR2 is FYNNEI. Between the trimmed V and J ends, which lost 7 bases and 0 bases, there was a span of 9 bases. DNA for the CDR3: TGTGCCAGCATGTACCAGATGAACACTGAAGCTTTCTTT. It specifies CASMYQMNTEAFF.

The chain has TRBV18 and TRBJ1-2; D not resolved. This CDR3 is 16 amino acids long. The germline V gene encodes CDR1 KGHSH and CDR2 LQKENI. Trimming removed 0 bases at V and 4 bases at J, with 15 bases between. CDR3 protein: CASSPPYTREVYGYTF. The CDR3 nucleotides read TGTGCCAGCTCACCACCGTACACGCGAGAGGTCTATGGCTACACCTTC.